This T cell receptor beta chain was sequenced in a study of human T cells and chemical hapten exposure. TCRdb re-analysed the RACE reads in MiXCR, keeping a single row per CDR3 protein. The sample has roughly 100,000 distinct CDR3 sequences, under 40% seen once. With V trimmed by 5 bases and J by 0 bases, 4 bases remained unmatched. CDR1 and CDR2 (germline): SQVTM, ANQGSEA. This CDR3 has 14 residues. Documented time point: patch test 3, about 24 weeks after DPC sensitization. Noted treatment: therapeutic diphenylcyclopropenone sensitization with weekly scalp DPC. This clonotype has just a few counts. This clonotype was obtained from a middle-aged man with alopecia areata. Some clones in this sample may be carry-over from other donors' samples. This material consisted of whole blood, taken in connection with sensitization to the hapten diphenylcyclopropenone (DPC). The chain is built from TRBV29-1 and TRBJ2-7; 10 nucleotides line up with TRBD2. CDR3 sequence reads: CSVISSGSSYEQYF. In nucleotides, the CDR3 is TGCAGCGTTATTTCTAGCGGGAGCTCCTACGAGCAGTACTTC.